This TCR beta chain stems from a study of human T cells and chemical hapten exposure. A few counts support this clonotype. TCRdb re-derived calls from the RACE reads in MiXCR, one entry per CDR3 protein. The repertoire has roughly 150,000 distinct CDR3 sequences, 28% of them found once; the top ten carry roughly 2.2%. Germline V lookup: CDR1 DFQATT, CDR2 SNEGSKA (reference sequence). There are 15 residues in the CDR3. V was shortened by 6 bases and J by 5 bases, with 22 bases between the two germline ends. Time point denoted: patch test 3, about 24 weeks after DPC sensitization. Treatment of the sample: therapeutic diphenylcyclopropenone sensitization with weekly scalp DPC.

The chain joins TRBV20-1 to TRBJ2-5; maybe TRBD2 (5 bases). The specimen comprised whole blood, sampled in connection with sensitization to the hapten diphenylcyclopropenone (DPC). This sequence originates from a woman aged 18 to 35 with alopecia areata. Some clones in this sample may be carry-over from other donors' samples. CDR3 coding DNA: TGCAGTGCGAACAGCCAACTTACCGGGGAGGAGACCCAGTACTTC. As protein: CSANSQLTGEETQYF.